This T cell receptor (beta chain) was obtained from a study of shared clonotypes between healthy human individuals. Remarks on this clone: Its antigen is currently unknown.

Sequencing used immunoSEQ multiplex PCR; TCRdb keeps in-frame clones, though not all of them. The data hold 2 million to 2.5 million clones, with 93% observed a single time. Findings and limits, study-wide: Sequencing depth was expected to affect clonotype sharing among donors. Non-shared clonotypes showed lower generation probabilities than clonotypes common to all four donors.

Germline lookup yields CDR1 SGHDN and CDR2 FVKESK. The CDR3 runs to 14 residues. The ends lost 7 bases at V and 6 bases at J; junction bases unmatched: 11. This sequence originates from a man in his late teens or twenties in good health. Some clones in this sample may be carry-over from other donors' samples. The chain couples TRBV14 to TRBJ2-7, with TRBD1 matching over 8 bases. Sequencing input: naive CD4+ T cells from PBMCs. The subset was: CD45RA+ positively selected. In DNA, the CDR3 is TGTGCCAGCACCCCCGGGACAGGAGCCGGCGAGCAGTACTTC. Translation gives CASTPGTGAGEQYF.